The clone carrying this T cell receptor beta chain has a handful of counts. Antigen specificity is unknown. The record originates from a study of immune evolution from preneoplasia to lung adenocarcinoma. Broader study findings: Highest clonality occurred in KRAS-mutant, not EGFR-mutant or double wild-type, nodules. Later-stage lesions appeared to have more T cells, more diversity, less clonality.

Only in-frame clones appear in the TCRdb table, and some are missing; sequencing was by immunoSEQ multiplex PCR. The data hold some 21,000 clones, with roughly 80% observed a single time. Patients had resection in Japan or China between 2014 and 2017. Nucleic acids came from premalignant or tumor cells enriched by macro-dissection. The V and J ends lost 3 bases and 4 bases, in that order; junction bases with no gene match: 1. The germline gives CDR1 SNHLY, CDR2 FYNNEI. The CDR3 has 13 amino acids. The rearrangement links TRBV2 to TRBJ2-5, with 8 bases that match TRBD2. This clonotype was sampled from a person in their sixties or seventies with lung adenocarcinoma. The sample consisted of FFPE invasive lung adenocarcinoma tissue. The CDR3 loop reads CASSDRGGETQYF. CDR3 DNA: TGTGCCAGCAGTGATCGGGGGGGAGAGACCCAGTACTTC.